Listed here are 27 T cell receptor beta chains from one sample, sequenced in a study of shared clonotypes between healthy human individuals. The naive CD8 subset, CD45RO-negative cells positively selected for CCR7, excluded terminally differentiated effector memory CD45RA+ cells. Assay: immunoSEQ multiplex PCR; the TCRdb copy retains only in-frame clones and omits some. The table includes fewer than 850,000 clones, about 96% detected once. The sample consisted of naive CD8+ T cells sorted from blood. The source of these receptors is a man under 40 in good health.

This chain joins TRBV6-1 and TRBJ1-2; tentatively, D is TRBD1 (6 bases). CDR1 and CDR2 (germline): MNHNS, SASEGT. The CDR3 runs 14 residues. V lost 6 bases and J lost 7, with 18 bases in between. This chain's CDR3 is CASRVNGGALGYTF. CDR3 sequence (DNA): TGTGCCAGCAGAGTTAACGGGGGGGCTCTTGGCTACACCTTC.

The V call is TRBV11-2, the J call TRBJ1-5; the D gene is possibly TRBD1 (5 bases). The CDR3 is 17 residues long. V was trimmed by 1 base and J by 9 bases, leaving 22 bases between them. CDR1 and CDR2 (germline): SGHAT, FQNNGV. This CDR3 is CASSLGDGQGVGGPQHF. CDR3 DNA: TGTGCCAGCAGCTTAGGAGACGGGCAGGGCGTTGGAGGGCCCCAGCATTTT.

V and J are TRBV13 and TRBJ2-2; unclear D gene. Germline lookup yields CDR1 PRHDT and CDR2 FYEKMQ (reference sequence). The CDR3 spans 14 residues. V lost 0 bases and J lost 4, with 6 bases in between. CDR3 sequence: CASSLGPGTGELFF. The DNA of the CDR3 is TGTGCCAGCAGCTTAGGCCCCGGCACCGGGGAGCTGTTTTTT.

V usage is TRBV28 and J usage is TRBJ1-5; TRBD1 is a possible D gene (6 bases). This CDR3 is 18 amino acids long. The V and J ends lost 6 bases and 0 bases respectively, with 21 bases between them. CDR1 MDHEN and CDR2 SYDVKM come from the germline V gene. CDR3 nucleotides: TGTGCCAGCAGACCACCCGGGACAATGGAGTATAGCAATCAGCCCCAGCATTTT. Protein: CASRPPGTMEYSNQPQHF.

J is TRBJ2-1 and V is TRBV11-3; D unclear. Germline V gene sequence: CDR1 SGHNT, CDR2 YENEEA. Trimming shortened V by 5 bases and J by 7 bases, and 12 bases separated the two germline ends. This CDR3 contains 13 residues. CDR3 sequence (DNA): TGTGCCAGCAGCGGTAGTATTTCGAATGAGCAGTTCTTC. Protein sequence: CASSGSISNEQFF.

This chain joins TRBV29-1 and TRBJ2-7, with TRBD2 identical over 10 bases. V was pared by 1 base and J by 4 bases, with 7 bases of the junction left unmatched. The CDR3 runs to 15 residues. CDR1 and CDR2 (germline): SQVTM, ANQGSEA. DNA of the CDR3: TGCAGCGTTGAAGTTGCGGCTAGCGGGAGTTACGAGCAGTACTTC. Protein sequence: CSVEVAASGSYEQYF.

V is TRBV7-4 and J is TRBJ1-1, with TRBD1 as a possible D gene (5 bases). The CDR3 totals 15 residues. V lost 4 bases to trimming and J lost 0 bases, with 12 bases between them. Germline values: CDR1 SGHVT, CDR2 SQSDAQ. The CDR3 nucleotides read TGTGCCAGCAGCTCAATAAGACAGATGAACACTGAAGCTTTCTTT. Its protein is CASSSIRQMNTEAFF.

The CDR3 region is CASGLVRGHTNEKLFF. CDR3 DNA sequence: TGTGCTAGTGGTTTGGTACGTGGGCACACTAATGAAAAACTGTTTTTT. The chain recombines TRBV12-5 with TRBJ1-4; no definite D call. V was shortened by 0 bases and J by 2 bases, with 10 bases between the two germline ends. Germline V gives CDR1 LGHNT, CDR2 FRNRAP. The CDR3 extends over 16 amino acids.

V and J are TRBV19 and TRBJ2-7; 7 bases fit TRBD2. This CDR3 is built from 17 residues. J lost 6 bases, V lost 1 base, and 15 bases had no gene match. Germline CDR1 and CDR2: LNHDA and SQIVND (reference sequence). The CDR3 coding sequence is TGTGCCAGTAGTATAGGTTCTGCCGTAGCGGGTCCCAGCGAGCAGTACTTC. This codes for CASSIGSAVAGPSEQYF.

This chain uses TRBV4-1 with TRBJ2-7; D gene uncertain. CDR3 size: 14 residues. Germline V CDR1 and CDR2: MGHRA, YSYEKL. V was pared by 0 bases and J by 5 bases, with 11 bases between. CDR3 bases: TGCGCCAGCAGCCAAGAGCAGGAGTTCCACGAGCAGTACTTC. Translated, it gives CASSQEQEFHEQYF.

The chain employs TRBV19 and TRBJ1-2, with 8 nucleotides matching TRBD1. This CDR3 contains 12 residues. The junction had 1 base not matched to a gene; V was cut back by 6 bases and J by 4 bases. The germline V gene has CDR1 LNHDA and CDR2 SQIVND (reference sequence). CDR3 loop: CASRQGGYGYTF. Here the CDR3 DNA reads TGTGCCAGTAGACAGGGGGGCTATGGCTACACCTTC.

This rearrangement joins TRBV6-1 to TRBJ2-7; possibly TRBD1 for D (6 bases). The CDR3 covers 14 residues. Germline V lookup: CDR1 MNHNS, CDR2 SASEGT. The ends were cut back, 4 bases at V and 3 bases at J, with 13 bases in the middle. The CDR3 loop reads CASSGRDKNYEQYF. CDR3 coding DNA: TGTGCCAGCAGTGGCCGGGACAAAAACTACGAGCAGTACTTC.

Comment on this clone: The sample contains more than one DNA sequence encoding this CDR3. The chain combines TRBV11-2 with TRBJ2-1; D is perhaps TRBD2 (6 bases). The V gene lost 7 bases and the J gene lost 6 bases, with 7 bases spanning the gap. The germline V gene has CDR1 SGHAT and CDR2 FQNNGV. The CDR3 has 11 residues. The CDR3 spells CASNGGNEQFF. In DNA form, the CDR3 reads TGTGCCAGCAACGGGGGCAATGAGCAGTTCTTC.

The gene calls are TRBV7-9 and TRBJ2-6; possible D gene TRBD2, 6 bases. Between the trimmed V and J ends, which lost 4 bases and 2 bases, there was a span of 18 bases. Germline-derived CDR1 and CDR2 are SEHNR and FQNEAQ (reference sequence). This CDR3 contains 18 residues. In DNA form, the CDR3 reads TGTGCCAGCAGCTGGTTTTCGTTGGGAGGTCCTGGGGCCAACGTCCTGACTTTC. Translated, it gives CASSWFSLGGPGANVLTF.

On this clone itself: Other DNA sequences in the sample encode the same CDR3. The V gene is TRBV19, the J gene TRBJ2-7; 7 bases are shared with TRBD2. Trimming took 3 bases from V and 3 from J; bases not matched to a gene: 5. The CDR3 is made up of 14 amino acids. Germline V lookup: CDR1 LNHDA, CDR2 SQIVND (reference sequence). The CDR3 sequence: CASSMGTGGYEQYF. The DNA for the CDR3 is TGTGCCAGTAGTATGGGGACGGGGGGCTACGAGCAGTACTTC.

The chain joins TRBV11-2 to TRBJ1-4; possibly TRBD1 for D (5 bases). The CDR3 is 17 amino acids. V was cut by 5 bases and J by 8 bases, with 24 bases left in between. Germline values: CDR1 SGHAT, CDR2 FQNNGV. In DNA form, the CDR3 reads TGTGCCAGCAGCCGAAGGGCAGGGCTACCCCTTAGAGAAAAACTGTTTTTT. Protein: CASSRRAGLPLREKLFF. Variable domain in full (rest from reference TRBV11-2 and TRBJ1-4): EAGVAQSPRYKIIEKRQSVAFWCNPISGHATLYWYQQILGQGPKLLIQFQNNGVVDDSQLPKDRFSAERLKGVDSTLKIQPAKLEDSAVYLCASSRRAGLPLREKLFFGSGTQLSVL.

Comments on this clone: This sample includes further DNA sequences coding for the same CDR3. The CDR3 loop is CASSWGQGSYEQYF. CDR3 coding DNA: TGTGCCAGCAGTTGGGGACAGGGGTCCTACGAGCAGTACTTC. V and J are TRBV27 and TRBJ2-7, with 10 positions matching TRBD1. Germline CDR1 MNHEY, CDR2 SMNVEV (reference sequence). J lost 1 base, V lost 4 bases, and 1 base had no gene match. This CDR3 comprises 14 residues.

The rearrangement links TRBV12-5 to TRBJ2-7; a weak D match, TRBD1 (6 bases). The germline gives CDR1 LGHNT, CDR2 FRNRAP. Trimming took 1 base from V and 4 from J, leaving 17 bases between them. This CDR3 is 16 amino acids long. CDR3 coding DNA: TGTGCTAGTGGTTTGGCCACCACGTGGACAGTATACGAGCAGTACTTC. It translates to CASGLATTWTVYEQYF.

This clone has just a few counts. V and J are TRBV27 and TRBJ2-7, with TRBD2 identical over 7 bases. Per the germline V gene, CDR1 is MNHEY and CDR2 is SMNVEV (reference sequence). CDR3 size: 15 residues. V shed 2 bases and J 3 bases; nucleotides not matched to a gene: 7. CDR3 DNA sequence: TGTGCCAGCAGTTTAGGGGGGGGGTTGAGCTACGAGCAGTACTTC. This codes for CASSLGGGLSYEQYF.

J is TRBJ2-3 and V is TRBV5-6; TRBD2 matches 9 bases. With 6 bases clipped from V and 2 bases from J, the junction kept 4 bases outside the gene matches. The germline gives CDR1 SGHDT, CDR2 YYEEEE. The CDR3 length is 14 residues. The CDR3 spells CASNLAGNTDTQYF. The CDR3 nucleotides are TGTGCCAGCAACCTAGCGGGGAACACAGATACGCAGTATTTT.

CDR3 DNA: TGTGCCAGCAGCTACTCCGGGCTGGGCACAGATACGCAGTATTTT. This codes for CASSYSGLGTDTQYF. The chain couples TRBV7-9 to TRBJ2-3, with D uncertain. The CDR3 runs to 15 residues. The germline V gene encodes CDR1 SEHNR and CDR2 FQNEAQ (reference sequence). V dropped 4 bases and J dropped 1 base, with 12 bases sitting between them.

CDR3 residues: CASSADWDSYNEQFF. The CDR3 DNA sequence: TGTGCCAGTAGTGCCGACTGGGACTCCTACAATGAGCAGTTCTTC. The rearrangement joins TRBV19 to TRBJ2-1; D not certain. CDR1 LNHDA and CDR2 SQIVND come from the germline V gene (reference sequence). V was shortened by 5 bases and J by 0 bases, with 11 bases between the two germline ends. CDR3 length: 15 residues.

The count of this clone is one. The CDR3: CASRGEGAYGYTF. CDR3 DNA sequence: TGCGCCAGCAGGGGCGAAGGGGCTTATGGCTACACCTTC. This sequence joins TRBV4-3 and TRBJ1-2; possibly TRBD1 for D (5 bases). CDR3 size: 13 residues. V lost 6 bases and J 5 bases, leaving 13 bases between the germline ends. The germline V gene has CDR1 LGHNA and CDR2 YSLEER.

The chain has TRBV7-6 and TRBJ1-4; D is unclear. Looked up from germline, CDR1 is SGHVS and CDR2 is FNYEAQ. The length of the CDR3 is 16 residues. Trimming left V 6 bases short and J 7 bases short, with 21 bases between. The CDR3 bases are TGTGCCAGCAGTCTATACTTTAGGGATGGACGTGAAAAACTGTTTTTT. This translates into CASSLYFRDGREKLFF.

The chain carries TRBV27 and TRBJ2-7; 12 bases map to TRBD2. Trimming cost V 6 bases and J 0 bases; bases outside gene matches: 3. Per germline, CDR1 MNHEY and CDR2 SMNVEV (reference sequence). The CDR3 is 15 amino acids. CDR3: CASRLAGGVSYEQYF. CDR3 DNA sequence: TGTGCCAGCAGGCTAGCGGGAGGGGTCTCCTACGAGCAGTACTTC.

The chain carries TRBV29-1 and TRBJ2-2; the match to TRBD1 covers 8 bases. CDR1 and CDR2 (germline): SQVTM, ANQGSEA. CDR3 size: 15 residues. With 0 bases clipped from V and 6 bases from J, the junction kept 6 bases outside the gene matches. The CDR3 coding sequence is TGCAGCGTTGAAGATCGTCGGGACAGGCCCGGGGAGCTGTTTTTT. Translation gives CSVEDRRDRPGELFF.

The genes are TRBV7-9 and TRBJ2-3, with D unresolved. V lost 10 bases and J lost 4, with 12 bases in between. The CDR3 totals 12 residues. Germline-derived CDR1 and CDR2 are SEHNR and FQNEAQ (reference sequence). The CDR3 region is CATQAVADTQYF. The CDR3 DNA sequence: TGTGCCACCCAGGCTGTGGCAGATACGCAGTATTTT.